This T cell receptor (beta chain) was obtained from a study of regulatory T cells in long-lasting Graves disease. Arm-PCR with iRepertoire HTBI primers amplified the CDR3 regions for these TCR beta libraries. TCRdb re-called the multiplex PCR reads through MiXCR, storing one row per CDR3 protein. The data contain fewer than 650,000 distinct CDR3 sequences, 15% to 20% of them singletons. A note on this clonotype: Its cognate antigen is unknown.

V was clipped by 3 bases and J by 1 base, with 12 bases between them. CDR1 and CDR2 (germline): MDHEN, SYDVKM. The CDR3 is 15 amino acids. Time point given: newly diagnosed GD, antithyroid drugs for less than 3 months. RNA from PBMCs was the source of the TCR library. Guidelines of the American Thyroid Association were used to diagnose Graves' disease. Study-level points and caveats: Samples came from peripheral blood alone, without thyroid tissue.

These data were likewise used in another study, on T cells in Graves' hyperthyroidism and ophthalmopathy.

This TCR was sampled from a woman aged 25 to 39 with Graves disease. The chain couples TRBV28 to TRBJ1-1; D perhaps matches TRBD1 (5 bases). This specimen consisted of peripheral blood mononuclear cells (PBMCs), obtained at new diagnosis, from a patient treated with antithyroid drugs. This CDR3 is CASSFGLGENTEAFF. CDR3 DNA: TGTGCCAGCAGTTTCGGGTTAGGGGAGAACACTGAAGCTTTCTTT.